Below, one TCR beta chain is given with its context. There are a few counts of this clonotype. What this receptor recognizes is not known. No much larger clonotype is one base removed from it; base qualities were not supplied. The method was 5' RACE. Sequencing took place on an Illumina HiSeq 2500. The second PCR ran for roughly 7 to 12 cycles and used a J-beta primer mix along with a sample-barcoded 5' primer. A unique molecular identifier was introduced onto each TCR beta cDNA molecule by a template-switch 5' adaptor carrying 12 random nucleotides. At least 2.5 million CDR3-containing paired-end reads were obtained from each sample. First-strand cDNA synthesis was performed from all RNA using the Mint cDNA synthesis kit, with priming by a TRBC-specific oligonucleotide. After uracil-DNA glycosylase treatment, a first 18-cycle PCR used universal primers M1SS and BC2_uni_R on all cDNA. Processing in the source paper ran as follows. For normalization, 1 million high-quality reads, each with a distinct molecular identifier, were randomly selected from each sample. Reads sharing molecular identifiers were discarded rather than binned into consensus sequences. CDR3 identification, clonotype clustering and error correction used MiTCR with a Q25 quality threshold and the strictest error-elimination algorithm. A nonparametric unseen species model with Euler transformation was used to estimate lower-bound total TCR beta diversity. The raw public reads went through TCRdb reprocessing: fastp at Q25, MiXCR clone calling, in-frame beta chains kept. When rows share a CDR3 protein, they turn into one entry using the most common DNA and genes. TCRdb assigned the V and J calls; the authors' analysis was not used. This sample comprises some 710,000 distinct CDR3 sequences, approximately 21% of them detected only once. 22% of the sample is in the top ten clones.

V loses 3 bases of germline sequence and J loses 0 bases, and the interval between the two ends is 8 bases. Its CDR3 holds 15 amino acids, cysteine through phenylalanine. The kept DNA is CDR3 alone, 45 bases in frame from the first base. The germline V gene sets CDR1 to KGHDR and CDR2 to SFDVKD. This specimen comes from a study of blood T cells in healthy people across ages (dated by TCRdb to the mid-2010s). Context from the whole study: Template switching captured roughly one uniquely barcoded TCR beta cDNA molecule per two T cells in model experiments. The study measured age-related changes in TCR beta repertoire diversity using deep sequencing normalized with unique cDNA molecular identifiers. The donors were divided into four age groups: young (average roughly 17 years), middle-aged (approximately 41), aged (roughly 66) and long-lived (about 90). To avoid experimental bias, donors of different ages were spread randomly across the sequencing lanes. Using the same blood draw, the study looked at two additional independent replicas of 1 million unique cDNA reads for two donors, one aged 18 to 30 and the other aged 80 or older.

Study-wide findings and limitations: Observed TCR beta diversity per million T cells fell roughly linearly with age, and a significant reduction was already apparent by age approximately 41. Since profiling was done on bulk unsorted PBMCs, naive and antigen-experienced compartments could not be conclusively compared. Total diversity estimates from one million sequenced T cells were considered lower bounds and underestimates. There was a strong correlation between observed TCR beta diversity and the percentage of naive T cells measured by flow cytometry. Compared with the aged group, the long-lived group had more naive CD4+ T cells, fewer expanded clones and increased TCR diversity, a pattern suggesting age selection. Because donor CMV infection status was unknown, age-related changes in expanded clonotypes were potentially confounded.

The donors were roughly 38 Caucasian individuals from Russia, aged 6 to 90 years, who were systemically healthy. Each donor gave about 10 milliliters of peripheral blood, drawn into EDTA-treated Vacutainer tubes. PBMCs were isolated by Ficoll-Paque density-gradient centrifugation, with at least 6 million obtained per sample. Total RNA was extracted from PBMCs with Trizol reagent, with at least 5.5 micrograms obtained per sample. For every donor, flow cytometry on a PBMC aliquot measured the percentage of naive CD45RAhigh/CD27high T cells. The sample comprised blood. The TCR comes from a man aged 65-85 years in good health. This chain is built from TRBV24-1 and TRBJ1-5; confidence is insufficient to name the D gene. The DNA reads as follows: TGTGCCACCAGTGATGCACAGATTAGCAATCAGCCCCAGCATTTT. Its coded protein is CATSDAQISNQPQHF.